Listed below are T cell receptor beta chains from one sample, sequenced in a study of control samples from healthy donors and cancer patients. Data came from immunoSEQ multiplex PCR; TCRdb stores just in-frame clones and leaves some out. The table has 140,000 or so clones, approximately 92% seen once. Sequencing was performed on blood. The receptors stem from a man aged 25-45 years in good health. Each CDR3 is given with its conserved first and last residue. The order of the fields is D gene, J gene, V gene, clone size, CDR3 DNA, CDR3 protein. D genes are given only for firm matches. The size field is filled for only some rows; it gives once, few, many or a size class.

- TRBJ1-2 TRBV29-1 - TGCAGCGTTGAAGGGGCTAATAACTATGGCTACACCTTC CSVEGANNYGYTF
- TRBJ1-1 TRBV2 - TGTGCCAGCAGTGACCGGGCCGTACGAAACACTGAAGCTTTCTTT CASSDRAVRNTEAFF
- TRBJ2-7 TRBV7-3 - TGTGCCAGCAGCTTAAGATTCGGTACACACGAGCAGTACTTC CASSLRFGTHEQYF
- TRBJ1-6 TRBV21-1 - TGTGCCAGCAGCAAAGGGGGACAGAAAAATTCACCCCTCCACTTT CASSKGGQKNSPLHF
- TRBJ1-2 TRBV28 - TGTGCCAGCACACTCGACAGCCTTTATGGCTACACCTTC CASTLDSLYGYTF
TRBD1 TRBJ1-1 TRBV6-5 - TGTGCCAGCTCCTTGACAGGGTGGGCTGAAGCTTTCTTT CASSLTGWAEAFF
- TRBJ1-2 TRBV19 - TGTGCCAGTAGTGGAACAGGGTCTGGCTACACCTTC CASSGTGSGYTF
- TRBJ2-3 TRBV11-2 - TGTGCCAGCAGCTTAGGTTTGGGGGCAGATACGCAGTATTTT CASSLGLGADTQYF
TRBD1 TRBJ2-7 TRBV11-3 - TGTGCCAGCAGCCTAGGAGGGACAGGGACCTACGAGCAGTACTTC CASSLGGTGTYEQYF
- TRBJ2-3 TRBV7-7 - TGTGCCAGCAGCTTATCGTTGCCAGATACGCAGTATTTT CASSLSLPDTQYF
- TRBJ1-3 TRBV18 - TGTGCCAGCTCATCCCTAGACGGGGGGACTGGAAACACCATATATTTT CASSSLDGGTGNTIYF
TRBD2 TRBJ2-7 TRBV19 - TGTGCCAGTAGTCGGATACCGGGACTAGCGGGGGGTTCCGACGAGCAGTACTTC CASSRIPGLAGGSDEQYF
TRBD1 TRBJ2-7 TRBV30 - TGTGCCTGGAGTACTCCGGACAGGGGGATTCACGAGCAGTACTTC CAWSTPDRGIHEQYF
TRBD1 TRBJ1-5 TRBV10-2 - TGCGCCAGCAGTGGGGGACAGGGAGTTAATCAGCCCCAGCATTTT CASSGGQGVNQPQHF
- TRBJ1-6 TRBV5-1 - TGCGCCAGCAGCTTGGAAGCAAATTCACCCCTCCACTTT CASSLEANSPLHF
- TRBJ1-1 TRBV10-3 - TGTGCCATCAGTGAGTTAGGGGCGATCATGAACACTGAAGCTTTCTTT CAISELGAIMNTEAFF
TRBD2 TRBJ2-3 TRBV6-2/TRBV6-3 - TGTGCCAGCAGTTGGACTAGCGGGGGGATCACAGATACGCAGTATTTT CASSWTSGGITDTQYF
- TRBJ2-3 TRBV5-1 - TGCGCCAGCAGCTTGGAAGCCCTGAGTTCAGATACGCAGTATTTT CASSLEALSSDTQYF
TRBD2 TRBJ2-7 TRBV28 once TGTGCCAGCAGTGAAAGGACTAGCGGGTCTGTCTACGAGCAGTACTTC CASSERTSGSVYEQYF
- TRBJ2-2 TRBV12-3/TRBV12-4 - TGTGCCAGCAGTTTCTCTCCCGGGGAGCTGTTTTTT CASSFSPGELFF
- TRBJ1-3 TRBV6-4 - TGTGCCAGCAGTGATCGGTACGAACTGTGGAGCTCTGGAAACACCATATATTTT CASSDRYELWSSGNTIYF
TRBD1 TRBJ2-3 TRBV28 - TGTGCCAGCACCTCACAGGGGTCCGGCACAGATACGCAGTATTTT CASTSQGSGTDTQYF
- TRBJ1-1 TRBV27 - TGTGCCAGCAGTCCCTTGGGCACTGAAGCTTTCTTT CASSPLGTEAFF
TRBD1 TRBJ2-3 TRBV6-5 - TGTGCCAGCAGTTACTACAGGGGGGACCCAGATACGCAGTATTTT CASSYYRGDPDTQYF
- TRBJ2-3 TRBV9 - TGTGCCAGCAGCGTAGGTTCGGGGGTCGGCACAGATACGCAGTATTTT CASSVGSGVGTDTQYF
- TRBJ2-7 TRBV29-1 - TGCAGCGTTGAAGATGAAACAGGCTACGAGCAGTACTTC CSVEDETGYEQYF
- TRBJ2-3 TRBV2 - TGTGCCAGCAGCAAAGGACAAGCTCGTAGCACAGATACGCAGTATTTT CASSKGQARSTDTQYF
- TRBJ2-1 TRBV12-3/TRBV12-4 once TGTGCCAGCAGTTTAGGCCCGGACAATGAGCAGTTCTTC CASSLGPDNEQFF
TRBD1 TRBJ1-1 TRBV10-3 - TGTGCCATCAGTGAGTCTCTCACAGGGGAGAGGGGCACTGAAGCTTTCTTT CAISESLTGERGTEAFF
- TRBJ1-1 TRBV25-1 - TGTGCCAGCAGTGCCGGGAACACTGAAGCTTTCTTT CASSAGNTEAFF
- TRBJ2-6 TRBV19 - TGTGCCAGTACGTCCTCTGGGGCCAACGTCCTGACTTTC CASTSSGANVLTF
- TRBJ1-5 TRBV27 - TGTGCCAGCCGCGACAGCAGCAATCAGCCCCAGCATTTT CASRDSSNQPQHF
- TRBJ1-1 TRBV7-3 - TGTGCCTCCAAGGGGTGGCAGAACACTGAAGCTTTCTTT CASKGWQNTEAFF
- TRBJ1-1 TRBV6-5 - TGTGCCAGCAGTCACCCGGGCACTGAAGCTTTCTTT CASSHPGTEAFF
- TRBJ2-3 TRBV19 - TGTGCCAGTACCCCCTCGGACAGCACAGATACGCAGTATTTT CASTPSDSTDTQYF
- TRBJ1-1 TRBV20-1 - TGCAGTGCTAGTTCGGGTTACACTGAAGCTTTCTTT CSASSGYTEAFF
- TRBJ1-2 TRBV27 once TGTGCCAGCAGTTTCATTCACCCTCTAGGCTATGGCTACACCTTC CASSFIHPLGYGYTF
- TRBJ1-2 TRBV9 - TGTGCCAGCAGCGTAGGGGGACAATTATTCTATGGCTACACCTTC CASSVGGQLFYGYTF
- TRBJ1-5 TRBV21-1 - TGTGCCGGCTGTTTGTGCCAAAGAGGTTTATATAGCAATCAGCCCCAGCATTTT CAGCLCQRGLYSNQPQHF
- TRBJ2-7 TRBV21-1 once TGTGCCAGCAGCAGTTCCGGGACATGTTCCTACGAGCAGTACTTC CASSSSGTCSYEQYF
TRBD1 TRBJ1-2 TRBV9 - TGTGCCAGCAGCTCACCCCCGGGACAGCTTACCTATGGCTACACCTTC CASSSPPGQLTYGYTF
TRBD2 TRBJ2-1 TRBV7-8 - TGTGCCAGCAGTCAAACTACCGGGACTAGCGGGGGGGCGTGGAATGAGCAGTTCTTC CASSQTTGTSGGAWNEQFF
- TRBJ2-1 TRBV7-3 - TGTGCCAGCAGCTTAATTGCCTTGGGTGAGCAGTTCTTC CASSLIALGEQFF
- TRBJ1-2 TRBV19 once TGTGCCGTCGGCAGGGTTTATGGCTACACCTTC CAVGRVYGYTF